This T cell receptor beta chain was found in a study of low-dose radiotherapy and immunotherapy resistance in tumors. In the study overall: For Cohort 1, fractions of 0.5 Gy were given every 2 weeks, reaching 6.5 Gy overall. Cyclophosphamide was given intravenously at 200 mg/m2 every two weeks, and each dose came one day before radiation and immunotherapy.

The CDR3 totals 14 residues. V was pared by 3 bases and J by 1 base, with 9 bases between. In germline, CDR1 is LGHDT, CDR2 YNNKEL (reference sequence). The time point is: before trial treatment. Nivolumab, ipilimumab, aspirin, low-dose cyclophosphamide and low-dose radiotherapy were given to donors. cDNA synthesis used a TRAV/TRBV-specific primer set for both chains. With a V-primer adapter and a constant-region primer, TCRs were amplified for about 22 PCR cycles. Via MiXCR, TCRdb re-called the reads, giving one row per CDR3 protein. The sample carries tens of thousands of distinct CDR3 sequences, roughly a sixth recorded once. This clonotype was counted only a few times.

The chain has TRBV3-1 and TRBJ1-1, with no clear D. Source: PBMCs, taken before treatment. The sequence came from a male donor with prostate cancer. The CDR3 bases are TGTGCCAGCAGCCAGACGGCCAGGAACACTGAAGCTTTCTTT. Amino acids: CASSQTARNTEAFF.